This TCR beta chain was captured by sequencing in a study of T cell clones after liver transplantation. Turning to the study itself: Apart from a few HCV-positive recipients, transplants were for non-autoimmune, non-viral reasons.

The J segment lost 3 bases and the V segment lost 6 bases, leaving 8 bases of the junction unmatched. Per the germline V gene, CDR1 is SGHTA and CDR2 is FQGTGA. This CDR3 is built from 15 residues. Sequencing was performed with immunoSEQ multiplex PCR; in TCRdb, only in-frame clones are kept and a portion is missing. Here the sample spans about 120,000 clones, 90% being singletons. The sequencing here drew on CD4+ T cells from blood, taken 12 months after liver transplant. The TCR comes from a human patient who received a liver transplant. Part of the T cell pool may stem from the graft donor. The gene calls are TRBV7-3 and TRBJ2-7; TRBD1 agrees at 10 bases. CDR3 nucleotides: TGTGCCAGCAGTGTTTCCGGGACAGGGGTCTACGAGCAGTACTTC. It translates to CASSVSGTGVYEQYF.